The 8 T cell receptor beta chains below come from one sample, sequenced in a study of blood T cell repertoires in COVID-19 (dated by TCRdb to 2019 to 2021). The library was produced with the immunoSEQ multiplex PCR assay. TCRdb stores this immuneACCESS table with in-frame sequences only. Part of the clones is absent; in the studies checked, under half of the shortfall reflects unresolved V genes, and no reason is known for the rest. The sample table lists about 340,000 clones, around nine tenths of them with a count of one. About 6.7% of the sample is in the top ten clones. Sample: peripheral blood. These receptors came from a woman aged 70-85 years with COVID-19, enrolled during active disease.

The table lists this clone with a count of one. CDR3 nucleotide sequence: TGTGCCAGCAGCTTTGACCTGCTCGGGGGATGGGAGCAGTACTTC. The encoded protein is CASSFDLLGGWEQYF. The rearrangement joins TRBV7-2 to TRBJ2-7; perhaps TRBD2 as D (6 bases). Trimming removed 3 bases at V and 7 bases at J, with 19 bases between. From germline, CDR1 is SGHTA and CDR2 FQGNSA. This CDR3 has 15 residues.

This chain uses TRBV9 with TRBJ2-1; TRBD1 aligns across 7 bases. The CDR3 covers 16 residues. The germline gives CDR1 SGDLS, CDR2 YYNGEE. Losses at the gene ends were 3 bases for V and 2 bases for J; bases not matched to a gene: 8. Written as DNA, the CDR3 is TGTGCCAGCAGCGCAGATACAGGGGTCACCTACAATGAGCAGTTCTTC. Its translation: CASSADTGVTYNEQFF.

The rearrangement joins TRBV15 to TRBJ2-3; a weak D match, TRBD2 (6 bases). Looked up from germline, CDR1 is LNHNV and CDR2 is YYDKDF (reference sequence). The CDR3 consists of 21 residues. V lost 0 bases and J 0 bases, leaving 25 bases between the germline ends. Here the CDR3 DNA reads TGTGCCACCAGCAGAGATGAGGTAAAGGAGGGGCCCACCCGGAGCACAGATACGCAGTATTTT. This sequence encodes CATSRDEVKEGPTRSTDTQYF.

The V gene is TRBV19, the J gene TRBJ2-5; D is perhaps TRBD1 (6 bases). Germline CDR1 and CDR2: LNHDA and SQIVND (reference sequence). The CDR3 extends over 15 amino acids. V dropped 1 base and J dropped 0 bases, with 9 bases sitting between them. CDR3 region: CASSIGQAYQETQYF. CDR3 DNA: TGTGCCAGTAGTATAGGACAGGCGTACCAAGAGACCCAGTACTTC.

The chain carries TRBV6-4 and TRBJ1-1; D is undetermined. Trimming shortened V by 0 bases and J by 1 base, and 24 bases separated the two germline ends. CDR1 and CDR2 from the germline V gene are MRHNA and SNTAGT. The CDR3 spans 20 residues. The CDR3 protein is CASSDSTRGGSGFPNTEAFF. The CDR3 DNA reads TGTGCCAGCAGTGACTCGACGCGGGGAGGCAGCGGGTTTCCGAACACTGAAGCTTTCTTT.

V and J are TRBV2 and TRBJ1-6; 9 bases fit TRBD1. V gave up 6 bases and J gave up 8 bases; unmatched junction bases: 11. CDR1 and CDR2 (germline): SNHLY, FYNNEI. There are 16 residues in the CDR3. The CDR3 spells CASSLNAQGADSPLHF. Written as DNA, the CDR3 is TGTGCCAGCAGCCTTAACGCACAGGGGGCAGATTCACCCCTCCACTTT. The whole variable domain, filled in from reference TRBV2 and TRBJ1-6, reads EPEVTQTPSHQVTQMGQEVILRCVPISNHLYFYWYRQILGQKVEFLVSFYNNEISEKSEIFDDQFSVERPDGSNFTLKIRSTKLEDSAMYFCASSLNAQGADSPLHFGNGTRLTVT.

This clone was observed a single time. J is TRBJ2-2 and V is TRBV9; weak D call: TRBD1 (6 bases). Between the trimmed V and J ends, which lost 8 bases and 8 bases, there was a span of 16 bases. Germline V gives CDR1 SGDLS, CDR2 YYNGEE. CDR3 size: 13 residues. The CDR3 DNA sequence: TGTGCCAGTTCAGGGGCCTCTCCGGGGGAGCTGTTTTTT. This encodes CASSGASPGELFF.

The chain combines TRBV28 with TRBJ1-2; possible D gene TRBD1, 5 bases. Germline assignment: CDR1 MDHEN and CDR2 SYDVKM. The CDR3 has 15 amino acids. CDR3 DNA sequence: TGTGCAGCAGGCATCGTGGGGGGATCTAACTATGGCTACACCTTC. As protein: CAAGIVGGSNYGYTF.